This TCR beta chain was recorded in a study of T cells in Graves' hyperthyroidism and ophthalmopathy. Regarding the study as a whole: Most clonotypes expanded in thyroid above 0.001 were likewise present in blood. The authors' 13 V-J model separated ophthalmopathy from stable hyperthyroidism.

The TCR beta CDR3 regions underwent amplification using RNA transcripts as the source. HTBI primers drove first-round RT-PCR of the TCR CDR3. TCRdb passed the multiplex PCR reads through MiXCR, listing each CDR3 protein once. The sample consists of 450,000 to 700,000 distinct CDR3 sequences, 40% to 55% of them appearing once. The CDR3 contains 12 residues. The V end lost 6 bases, the J end lost 6 bases, and 14 bases lay between the germline ends. Germline V gene data show CDR1 as SQVTM and CDR2 as ANQGSEA. Uncontrolled infection, other autoimmune disease, pregnancy and lactation each barred patients from inclusion. Each diagnosis drew on symptoms, thyroxine, TRAb, thyroid ultrasound and orbital computed tomography findings. This clonotype was recorded at least ten times. The antigen remains unidentified.

Sequencing was performed on peripheral blood or thyroid tissue (not recorded which). The chain recombines TRBV29-1 with TRBJ1-1; possible D gene TRBD1, 6 bases. This receptor was identified in an adult woman with Graves' disease, either hyperthyroidism or ophthalmopathy (not recorded which). This CDR3 reads CSVSGGGAEAFF. CDR3 in DNA: TGCAGCGTGTCGGGGGGGGGCGCTGAAGCTTTCTTT.